The sequence of this TCR beta chain was determined in a study of T-cell reconstitution after alpha-beta-depleted transplantation in children listed by TCRdb under 2016. About the full investigation: The study quantitatively tracked T-cell immune reconstitution after TCRalphabeta/CD19-depleted allogeneic hematopoietic cell transplantation in children using TCR repertoire profiling. Overall results and qualifications from the work: The frequencies of hyperexpanded clones fell over the following months, and after one year, T-cell counts and TCRbeta diversity were mostly attributed to newly produced T cells. The high TCRbeta diversity at day 60 in some patients was ascribed to recipient T cells and intrathymic progenitors that had survived conditioning. The apparently early recovery of alphabetaT-cell counts about two months after transplant reportedly depended on only several hundred rapidly expanded clones that came from non-depleted graft cells.

This clonotype was detected many times. Its antigen is unknown. Nothing much larger sits one base from this clone, and base qualities are not available. The protocol used for the library was PCR. TCRdb records Illumina HiSeq 2500 as the sequencer. To normalize quantification of the TCRbeta repertoire, the TCR libraries were built with molecular barcoding that relied on unique molecular identifiers. In-frame beta chains were kept once TCRdb had trimmed the public reads at Q25 with fastp and called clones with MiXCR. Entries that share a CDR3 protein sequence are merged under the most common genes and DNA. The sample has roughly 670,000 distinct CDR3 sequences on record, under 15% of them singletons. The ten largest account for 0.79% of the sample. The CDR3 sequence holds 14 residues, the cysteine and phenylalanine included. Of the read, only the CDR3 DNA is kept; its 42 bases are in frame from base 1. CDR1 and CDR2 are read off the germline V gene as SGDLS and YYNGEE. V is reduced by 0 bases and J by 6 bases, leaving a spacing of 13 bases between them.

Sample treatment or condition, as interpreted from the label and publication: allogeneic hematopoietic cell transplantation with graft depleted of TCRalphabeta T cells and CD19 B cells. Transplant recipients were children who received TCRalphabeta/CD19-depleted allogeneic hematopoietic cell grafts. This TCR derives from a girl aged 2-15 years with congenital amegakaryocytic thrombocytopenia, due to receive a stem cell transplant. The starting material was PBMCs, obtained before TCRalphabeta/CD19-depleted stem cell transplant. Recombination connected TRBV9 to TRBJ2-7; perhaps TRBD1 is the D gene, with 5 bases matching. The nucleotides read TGTGCCAGCAGCGTAGCACTTTCGGACACCGAGCAGTACTTC. Its translation reads: CASSVALSDTEQYF.